This record concerns one TCR beta chain sequence. These data are taken from a study of tumor T cells in aggressive B-cell lymphoma. Libraries were prepared by immunoSEQ multiplex PCR; TCRdb keeps only in-frame clonotypes and omits some of them. The sample lists roughly 1,200 clones, around nine tenths occurring once. The CDR3 covers 15 residues. Germline lookup yields CDR1 MNHNY and CDR2 SVGAGI (reference sequence). Trimming took 4 bases from V and 8 from J; bases not matched to a gene: 10. This sequence originates from an adult with diffuse large B cell lymphoma. The V call is TRBV6-6, the J call TRBJ1-3, with 8 bases lining up with TRBD1. The sample taken for sequencing was tumor tissue. CDR3 DNA: TGTGCCAGCAGTTCTCTACTTCAGGGGGCTTACACCATATATTTT. It yields the protein CASSSLLQGAYTIYF.